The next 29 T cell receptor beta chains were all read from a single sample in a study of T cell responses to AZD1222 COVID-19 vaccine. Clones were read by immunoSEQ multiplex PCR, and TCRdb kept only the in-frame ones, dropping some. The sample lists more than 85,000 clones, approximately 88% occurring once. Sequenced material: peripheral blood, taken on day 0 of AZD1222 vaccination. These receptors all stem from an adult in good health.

The CDR3 region has the DNA TGTGCCAGCACAAGGGAGCACACCGGGGAGCTGTTTTTT. It encodes CASTREHTGELFF. This sequence joins TRBV2 and TRBJ2-2; the D gene is possibly TRBD2 (5 bases). V was pared by 7 bases and J by 3 bases, with 9 bases between. Germline V gene data show CDR1 as SNHLY and CDR2 as FYNNEI. The CDR3 consists of 13 residues.

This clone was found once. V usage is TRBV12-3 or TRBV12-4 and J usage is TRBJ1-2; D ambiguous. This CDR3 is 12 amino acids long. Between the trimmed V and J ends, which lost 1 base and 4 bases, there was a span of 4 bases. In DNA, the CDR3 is TGTGCCAGCAGTTTAGGCACCTATGGCTACACCTTC. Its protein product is CASSLGTYGYTF.

The CDR3 sequence: CAISGTGGNQPQHF. The CDR3 DNA is TGTGCCATCAGTGGGACAGGGGGCAATCAGCCCCAGCATTTT. The rearrangement links TRBV10-3 to TRBJ1-5; 9 positions agree with TRBD1. The CDR3 has 14 residues. Germline V gives CDR1 ENHRY, CDR2 SYGVKD. Trimming at V came to 4 bases and at J to 2 bases, leaving 0 bases not matched to a gene.

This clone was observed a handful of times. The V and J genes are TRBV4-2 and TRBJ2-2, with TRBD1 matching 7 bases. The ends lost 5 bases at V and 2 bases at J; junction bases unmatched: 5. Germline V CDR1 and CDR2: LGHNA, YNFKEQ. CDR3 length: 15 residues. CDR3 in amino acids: CASSTRQGNTGELFF. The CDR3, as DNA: TGTGCCAGCAGCACTCGACAGGGAAACACCGGGGAGCTGTTTTTT.

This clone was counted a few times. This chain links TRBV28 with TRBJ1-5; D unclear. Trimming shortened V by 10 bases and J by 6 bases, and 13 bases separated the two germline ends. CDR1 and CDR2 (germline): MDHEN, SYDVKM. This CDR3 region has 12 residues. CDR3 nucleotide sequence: TGTGCCATCAAGGGAGCTGGTCAGCCCCAGCATTTT. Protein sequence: CAIKGAGQPQHF.

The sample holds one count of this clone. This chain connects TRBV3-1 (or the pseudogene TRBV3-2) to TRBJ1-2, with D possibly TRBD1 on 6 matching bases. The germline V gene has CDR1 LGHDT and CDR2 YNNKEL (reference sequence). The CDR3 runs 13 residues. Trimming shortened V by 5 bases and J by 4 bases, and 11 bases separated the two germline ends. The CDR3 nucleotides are TGTGCCAGCAGCACAGACAGGACCTATGGCTACACCTTC. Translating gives CASSTDRTYGYTF.

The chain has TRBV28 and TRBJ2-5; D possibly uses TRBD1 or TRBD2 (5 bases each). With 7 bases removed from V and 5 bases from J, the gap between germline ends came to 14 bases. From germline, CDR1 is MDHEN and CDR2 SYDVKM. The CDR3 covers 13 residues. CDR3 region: CASTVGTRETQYF. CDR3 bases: TGTGCCAGCACCGTCGGGACCCGGGAGACCCAGTACTTC.

CDR3 loop: CASSSQSVNTEAFF. CDR3 nucleotide sequence: TGTGCCAGCAGCTCCCAGTCAGTGAACACTGAAGCTTTCTTT. This sequence joins TRBV7-8 and TRBJ1-1; D gene ambiguous. The CDR3 totals 14 residues. Germline V CDR1 and CDR2: SGHVS, FQNEAQ. Trimming cost V 4 bases and J 0 bases, with 9 bases left between them. The variable domain in full, with the rest retrieved from reference TRBV7-8 and TRBJ1-1, is GAGVSQSPRYKVAKRGQDVALRCDPISGHVSLFWYQQALGQGPEFLTYFQNEAQLDKSGLPSDRFFAERPEGSVSTLKIQRTQQEDSAVYLCASSSQSVNTEAFFGQGTRLTVV.

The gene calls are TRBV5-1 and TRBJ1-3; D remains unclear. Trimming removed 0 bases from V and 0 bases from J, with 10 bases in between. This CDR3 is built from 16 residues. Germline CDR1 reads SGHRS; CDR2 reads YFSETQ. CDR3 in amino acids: CASSLAFLGSGNTIYF. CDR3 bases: TGCGCCAGCAGCTTGGCTTTCCTTGGCTCTGGAAACACCATATATTTT.

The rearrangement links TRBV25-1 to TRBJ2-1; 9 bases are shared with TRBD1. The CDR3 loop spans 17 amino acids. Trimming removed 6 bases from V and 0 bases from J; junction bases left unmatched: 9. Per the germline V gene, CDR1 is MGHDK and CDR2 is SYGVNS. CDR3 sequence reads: CASRGQGLTSSYNEQFF. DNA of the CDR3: TGTGCCAGCAGGGGACAGGGCCTGACGAGCTCCTACAATGAGCAGTTCTTC.

CDR3 in DNA: TGTGCCAGCAGTTACTCGACAGGGGCCGGGGAGCTGTTTTTT. It yields the protein CASSYSTGAGELFF. The gene calls are TRBV6-5 and TRBJ2-2, with 8 bases that match TRBD1. The CDR3 totals 14 residues. V lost 0 bases and J lost 6; bases outside the gene matches: 0. The V gene's germline CDR1 is MNHEY and CDR2 SVGAGI.

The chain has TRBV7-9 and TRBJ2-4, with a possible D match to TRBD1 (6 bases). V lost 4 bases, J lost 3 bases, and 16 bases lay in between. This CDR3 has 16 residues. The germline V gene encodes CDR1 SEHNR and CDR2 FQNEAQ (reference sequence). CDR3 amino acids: CASSYGSEGGKNIQYF. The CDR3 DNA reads TGTGCCAGCAGCTACGGGTCGGAAGGGGGCAAAAACATTCAGTACTTC. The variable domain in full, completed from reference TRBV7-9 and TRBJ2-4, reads DTGVSQNPRHKITKRGQNVTFRCDPISEHNRLYWYRQTLGQGPEFLTYFQNEAQLEKSRLLSDRFSAERPKGSFSTLEIQRTEQGDSAMYLCASSYGSEGGKNIQYFGAGTRLSVL.

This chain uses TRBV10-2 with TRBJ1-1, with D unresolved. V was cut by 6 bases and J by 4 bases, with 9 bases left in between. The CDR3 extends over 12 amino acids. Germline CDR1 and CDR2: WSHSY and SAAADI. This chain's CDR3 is CASRDSSTEAFF. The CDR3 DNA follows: TGCGCCAGCAGGGATTCCTCCACTGAAGCTTTCTTT.

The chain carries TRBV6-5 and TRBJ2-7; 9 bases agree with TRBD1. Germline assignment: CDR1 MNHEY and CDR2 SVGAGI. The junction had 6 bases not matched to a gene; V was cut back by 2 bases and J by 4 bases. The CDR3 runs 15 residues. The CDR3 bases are TGTGCCAGCAGTTACGCTGGGACAGGGTATTACGAGCAGTACTTC. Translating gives CASSYAGTGYYEQYF.

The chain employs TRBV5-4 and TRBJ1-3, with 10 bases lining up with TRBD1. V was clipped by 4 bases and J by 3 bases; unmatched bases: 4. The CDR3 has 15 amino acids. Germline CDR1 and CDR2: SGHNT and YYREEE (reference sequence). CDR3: CASSTWTGGGNTIYF. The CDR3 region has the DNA TGTGCCAGCAGCACCTGGACAGGGGGTGGAAACACCATATATTTT.

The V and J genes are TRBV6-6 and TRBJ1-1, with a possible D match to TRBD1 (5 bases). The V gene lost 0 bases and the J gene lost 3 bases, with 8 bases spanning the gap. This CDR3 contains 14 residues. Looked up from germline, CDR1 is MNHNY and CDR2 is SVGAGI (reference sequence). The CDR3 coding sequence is TGTGCCAGCAGTTACTCGGACACCTACACTGAAGCTTTCTTT. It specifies CASSYSDTYTEAFF.

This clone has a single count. The CDR3, as DNA: TGTGCCAGCAGCCTCAATCCGGGACAGGGGTCCTATGGCTACACCTTC. This encodes CASSLNPGQGSYGYTF. The V call is TRBV3-1 (or the pseudogene TRBV3-2), the J call TRBJ1-2; 10 bases are a match to TRBD1. CDR1 and CDR2 from the germline V gene are LGHDT and YNNKEL (reference sequence). V lost 4 bases to trimming and J lost 4 bases; unmatched junction nucleotides: 9. The CDR3 extends over 16 amino acids.

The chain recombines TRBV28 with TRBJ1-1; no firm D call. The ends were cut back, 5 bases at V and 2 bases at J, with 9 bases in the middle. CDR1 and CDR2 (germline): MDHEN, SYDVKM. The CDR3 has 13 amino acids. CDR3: CASSDWGNTEAFF. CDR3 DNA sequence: TGTGCCAGCAGTGACTGGGGTAACACTGAAGCTTTCTTT.

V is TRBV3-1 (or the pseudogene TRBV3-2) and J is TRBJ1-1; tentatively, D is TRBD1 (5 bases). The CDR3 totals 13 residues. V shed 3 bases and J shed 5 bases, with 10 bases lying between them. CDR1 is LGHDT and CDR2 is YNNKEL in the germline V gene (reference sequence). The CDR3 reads CASSQVRGTEAFF. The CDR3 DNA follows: TGTGCCAGCAGCCAGGTGCGGGGGACTGAAGCTTTCTTT.

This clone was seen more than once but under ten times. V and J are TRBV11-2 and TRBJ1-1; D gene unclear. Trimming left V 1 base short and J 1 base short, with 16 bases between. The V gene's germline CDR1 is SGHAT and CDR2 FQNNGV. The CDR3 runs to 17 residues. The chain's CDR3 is CASSLGVFFKGNTEAFF. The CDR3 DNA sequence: TGTGCCAGCAGCTTAGGAGTCTTCTTCAAGGGGAACACTGAAGCTTTCTTT.

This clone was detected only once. CDR3 residues: CASSDPRGQNTEAFF. CDR3 in DNA: TGTGCCAGCAGTGATCCTCGGGGGCAGAACACTGAAGCTTTCTTT. The chain recombines TRBV6-1 with TRBJ1-1; a possible D gene is TRBD1 (6 bases). Per the germline V gene, CDR1 is MNHNS and CDR2 is SASEGT. This CDR3 has 15 residues. V gave up 3 bases and J gave up 1 base, with 12 bases separating them.

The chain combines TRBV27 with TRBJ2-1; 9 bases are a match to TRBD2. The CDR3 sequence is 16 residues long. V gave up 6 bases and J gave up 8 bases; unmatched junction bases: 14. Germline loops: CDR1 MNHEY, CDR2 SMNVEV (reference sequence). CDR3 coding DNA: TGTGCCAGCAGCCTAGACTTAGCGGGAGTCGGCGATGAGCAGTTCTTC. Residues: CASSLDLAGVGDEQFF.

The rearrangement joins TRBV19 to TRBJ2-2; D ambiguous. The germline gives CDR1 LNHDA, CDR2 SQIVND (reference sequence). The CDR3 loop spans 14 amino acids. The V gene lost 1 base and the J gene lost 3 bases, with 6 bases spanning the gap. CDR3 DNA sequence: TGTGCCAGTAGTATAGGGGTGGACACCGGGGAGCTGTTTTTT. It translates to CASSIGVDTGELFF.

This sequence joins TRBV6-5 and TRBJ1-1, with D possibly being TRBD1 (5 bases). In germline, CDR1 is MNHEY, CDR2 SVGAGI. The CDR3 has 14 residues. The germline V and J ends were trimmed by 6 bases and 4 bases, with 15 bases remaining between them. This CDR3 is CASSQGYGITEAFF. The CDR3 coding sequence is TGTGCCAGCAGCCAGGGCTACGGGATCACTGAAGCTTTCTTT.

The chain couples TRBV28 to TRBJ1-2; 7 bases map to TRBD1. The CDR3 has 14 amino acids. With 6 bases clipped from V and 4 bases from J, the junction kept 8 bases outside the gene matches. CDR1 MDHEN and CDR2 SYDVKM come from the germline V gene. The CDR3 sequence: CASSRRQGLYGYTF. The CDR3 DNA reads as TGTGCCAGCAGCCGCCGACAGGGCCTCTATGGCTACACCTTC.

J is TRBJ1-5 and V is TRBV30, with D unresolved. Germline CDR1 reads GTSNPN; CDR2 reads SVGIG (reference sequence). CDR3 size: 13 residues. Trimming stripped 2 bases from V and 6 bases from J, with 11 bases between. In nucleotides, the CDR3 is TGTGCCTGGAGTCCGCTGGTGGGTCAGCCCCAGCATTTT. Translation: CAWSPLVGQPQHF.

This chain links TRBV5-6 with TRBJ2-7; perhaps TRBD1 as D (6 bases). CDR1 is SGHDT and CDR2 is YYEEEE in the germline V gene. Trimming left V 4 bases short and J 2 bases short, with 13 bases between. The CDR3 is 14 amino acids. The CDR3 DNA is TGTGCCAGCAGCCACGACAGGAGTACCTACGAGCAGTACTTC. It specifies CASSHDRSTYEQYF.

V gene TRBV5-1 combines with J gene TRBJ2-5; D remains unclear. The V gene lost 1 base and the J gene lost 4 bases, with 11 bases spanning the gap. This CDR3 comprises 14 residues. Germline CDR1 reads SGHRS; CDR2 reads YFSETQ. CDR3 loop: CASSLMGRPETQYF. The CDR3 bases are TGCGCCAGCAGCTTGATGGGAAGGCCAGAGACCCAGTACTTC.

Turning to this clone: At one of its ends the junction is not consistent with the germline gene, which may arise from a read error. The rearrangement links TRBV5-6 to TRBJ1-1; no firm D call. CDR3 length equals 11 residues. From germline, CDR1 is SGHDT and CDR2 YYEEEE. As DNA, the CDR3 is TGTGCCAGCAGCTTGAACGCTGAAGCTTTCTTT. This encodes CASSLNAEAFF.